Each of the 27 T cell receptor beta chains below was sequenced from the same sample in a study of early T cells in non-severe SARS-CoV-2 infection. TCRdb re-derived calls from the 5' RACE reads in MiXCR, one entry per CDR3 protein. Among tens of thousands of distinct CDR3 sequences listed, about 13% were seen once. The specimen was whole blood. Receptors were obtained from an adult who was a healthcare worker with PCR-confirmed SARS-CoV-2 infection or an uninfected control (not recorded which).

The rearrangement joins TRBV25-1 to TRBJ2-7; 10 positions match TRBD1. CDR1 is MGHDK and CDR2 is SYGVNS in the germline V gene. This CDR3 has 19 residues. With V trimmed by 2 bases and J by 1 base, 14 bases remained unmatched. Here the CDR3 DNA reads TGTGCCAGCAGTGAAAGCGGGACAGGGGCCGCTCCGGGATCCTACGAGCAGTACTTC. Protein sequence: CASSESGTGAAPGSYEQYF.

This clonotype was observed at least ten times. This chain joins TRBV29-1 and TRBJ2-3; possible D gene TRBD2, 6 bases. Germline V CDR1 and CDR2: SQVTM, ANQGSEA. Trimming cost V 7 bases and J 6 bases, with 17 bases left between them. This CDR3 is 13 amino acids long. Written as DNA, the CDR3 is TGCAGCGGAGGGACTTCATCCCAGGATACGCAGTATTTT. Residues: CSGGTSSQDTQYF.

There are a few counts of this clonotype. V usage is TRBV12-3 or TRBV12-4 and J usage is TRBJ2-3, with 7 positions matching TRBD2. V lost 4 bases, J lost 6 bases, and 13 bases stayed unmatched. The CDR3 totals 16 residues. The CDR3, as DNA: TGTGCCAGCAGTTCCCGGACTAGGAGGTTTGGGGATACGCAGTATTTT. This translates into CASSSRTRRFGDTQYF.

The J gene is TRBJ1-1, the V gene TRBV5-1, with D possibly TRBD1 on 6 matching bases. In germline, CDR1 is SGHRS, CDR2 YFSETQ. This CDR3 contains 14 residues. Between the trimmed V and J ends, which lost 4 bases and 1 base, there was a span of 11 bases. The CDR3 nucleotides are TGCGCCAGCAGCAAGGGGGAAAAGAACACTGAAGCTTTCTTT. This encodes CASSKGEKNTEAFF.

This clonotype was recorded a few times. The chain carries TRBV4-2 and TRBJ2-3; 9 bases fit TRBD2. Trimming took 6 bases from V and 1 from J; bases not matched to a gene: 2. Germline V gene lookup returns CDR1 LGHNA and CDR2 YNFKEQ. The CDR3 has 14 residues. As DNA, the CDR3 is TGTGCCAGCAGTAGACTAGCGGGCACAGATACGCAGTATTTT. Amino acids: CASSRLAGTDTQYF.

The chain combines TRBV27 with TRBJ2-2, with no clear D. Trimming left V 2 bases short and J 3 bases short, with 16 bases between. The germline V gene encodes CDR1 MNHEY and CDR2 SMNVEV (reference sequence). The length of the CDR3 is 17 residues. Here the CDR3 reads CASSLRSLFDYTGELFF. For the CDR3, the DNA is TGTGCCAGCAGTTTAAGGTCCCTCTTCGACTACACCGGGGAGCTGTTTTTT.

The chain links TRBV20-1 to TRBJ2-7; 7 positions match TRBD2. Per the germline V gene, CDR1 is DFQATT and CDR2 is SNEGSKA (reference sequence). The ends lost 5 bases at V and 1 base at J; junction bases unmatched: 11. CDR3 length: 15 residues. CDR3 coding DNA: TGCAGTGCTCCCAAGGCCCCTAGCGGTTCCTACGAGCAGTACTTC. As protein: CSAPKAPSGSYEQYF.

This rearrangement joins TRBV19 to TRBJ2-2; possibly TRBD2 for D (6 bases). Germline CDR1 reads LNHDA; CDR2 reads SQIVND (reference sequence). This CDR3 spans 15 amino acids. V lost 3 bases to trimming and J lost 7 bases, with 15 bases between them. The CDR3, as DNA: TGTGCCAGTAGTATCGCAGGAGGGTCCGGCGGGGAGCTGTTTTTT. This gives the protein CASSIAGGSGGELFF.

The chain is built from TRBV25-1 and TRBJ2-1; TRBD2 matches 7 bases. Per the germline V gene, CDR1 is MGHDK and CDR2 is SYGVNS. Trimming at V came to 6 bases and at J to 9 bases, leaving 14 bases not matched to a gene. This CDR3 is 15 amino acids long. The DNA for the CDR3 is TGTGCCAGCAGCGCCGGGACTAACGTGCGAGGTGAGCAGTTCTTC. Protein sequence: CASSAGTNVRGEQFF.

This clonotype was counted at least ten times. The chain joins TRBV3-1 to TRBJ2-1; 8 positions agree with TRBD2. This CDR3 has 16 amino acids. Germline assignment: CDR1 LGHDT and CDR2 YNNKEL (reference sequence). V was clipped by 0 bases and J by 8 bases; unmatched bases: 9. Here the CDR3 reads CASSQDQGLVGHEQFF. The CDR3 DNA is TGTGCCAGCAGCCAAGATCAGGGACTAGTGGGTCATGAGCAGTTCTTC.

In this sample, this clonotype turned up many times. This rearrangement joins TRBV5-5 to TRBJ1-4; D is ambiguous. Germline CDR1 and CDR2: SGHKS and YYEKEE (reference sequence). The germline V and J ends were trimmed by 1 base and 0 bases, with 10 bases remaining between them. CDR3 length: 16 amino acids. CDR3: CASSLSRTATNEKLFF. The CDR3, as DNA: TGTGCCAGCAGCTTGAGTCGGACTGCAACTAATGAAAAACTGTTTTTT.

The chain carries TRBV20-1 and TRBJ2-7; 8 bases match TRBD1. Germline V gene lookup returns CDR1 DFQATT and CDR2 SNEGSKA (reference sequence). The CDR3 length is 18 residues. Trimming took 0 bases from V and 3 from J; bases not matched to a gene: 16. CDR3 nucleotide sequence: TGCAGTGCTAGAGATAACAATAAGGAGGACAGGGTGGACTACGAGCAGTACTTC. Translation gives CSARDNNKEDRVDYEQYF.

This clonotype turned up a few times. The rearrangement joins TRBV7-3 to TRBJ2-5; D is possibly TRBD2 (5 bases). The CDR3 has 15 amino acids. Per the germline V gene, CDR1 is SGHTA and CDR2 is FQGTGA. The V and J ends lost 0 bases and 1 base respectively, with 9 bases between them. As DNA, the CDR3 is TGTGCCAGCAGCTTAACGAGAGGGTCCCAAGAGACCCAGTACTTC. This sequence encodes CASSLTRGSQETQYF.

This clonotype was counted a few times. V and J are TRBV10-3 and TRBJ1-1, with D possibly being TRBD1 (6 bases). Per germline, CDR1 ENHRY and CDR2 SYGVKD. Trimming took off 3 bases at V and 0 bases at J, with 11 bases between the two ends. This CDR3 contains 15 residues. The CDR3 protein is CAISERGGMNTEAFF. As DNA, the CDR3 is TGTGCCATCAGTGAAAGGGGGGGAATGAACACTGAAGCTTTCTTT.

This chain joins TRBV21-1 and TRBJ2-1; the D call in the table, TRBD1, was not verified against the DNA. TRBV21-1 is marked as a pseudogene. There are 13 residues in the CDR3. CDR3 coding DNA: TGTGCCAGTCGACAGGGCCCCTACAATGAGCAGTTCTTC. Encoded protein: CASRQGPYNEQFF.

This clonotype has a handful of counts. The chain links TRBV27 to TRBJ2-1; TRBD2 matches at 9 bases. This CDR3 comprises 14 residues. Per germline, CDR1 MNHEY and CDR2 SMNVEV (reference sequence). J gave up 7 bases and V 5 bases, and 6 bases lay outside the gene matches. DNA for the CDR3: TGTGCCAGCAGTCATAGCGGGAGACTGAATGAGCAGTTCTTC. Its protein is CASSHSGRLNEQFF.

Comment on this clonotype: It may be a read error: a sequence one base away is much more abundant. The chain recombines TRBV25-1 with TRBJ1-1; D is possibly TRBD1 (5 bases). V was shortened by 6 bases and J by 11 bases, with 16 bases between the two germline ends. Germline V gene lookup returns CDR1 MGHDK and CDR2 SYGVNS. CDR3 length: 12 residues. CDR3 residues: CASSLSRGRAFF. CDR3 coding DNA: TGTGCCAGCAGCCTTTCCCGGGGGAGGGCTTTCTTT.

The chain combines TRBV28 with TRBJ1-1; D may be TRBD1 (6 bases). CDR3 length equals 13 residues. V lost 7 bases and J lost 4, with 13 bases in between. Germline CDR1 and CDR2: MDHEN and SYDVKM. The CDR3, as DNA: TGTGCCAGCACCCGGACAGTGGTCACTGAAGCTTTCTTT. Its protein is CASTRTVVTEAFF.

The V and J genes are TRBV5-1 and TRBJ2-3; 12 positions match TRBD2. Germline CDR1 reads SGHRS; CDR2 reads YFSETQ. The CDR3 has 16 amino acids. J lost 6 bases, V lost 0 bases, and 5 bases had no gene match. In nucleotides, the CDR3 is TGCGCCAGCAGCTTGGGACTAGCGGGAGTAATGGATACGCAGTATTTT. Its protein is CASSLGLAGVMDTQYF. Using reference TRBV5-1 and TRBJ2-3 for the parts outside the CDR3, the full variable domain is KAGVTQTPRYLIKTRGQQVTLSCSPISGHRSVSWYQQTPGQGLQFLFEYFSETQRNKGNFPGRFSGRQFSNSRSEMNVSTLELGDSALYLCASSLGLAGVMDTQYFGPGTRLTVL.

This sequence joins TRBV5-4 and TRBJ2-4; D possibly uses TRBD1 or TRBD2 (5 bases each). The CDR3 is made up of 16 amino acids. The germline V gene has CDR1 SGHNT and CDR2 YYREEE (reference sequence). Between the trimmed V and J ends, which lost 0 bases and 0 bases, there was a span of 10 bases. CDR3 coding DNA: TGTGCCAGCAGCTTGGGAGGGACCCAAGCCAAAAACATTCAGTACTTC. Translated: CASSLGGTQAKNIQYF.

This CDR3 is CASMAGGEKLFF. The CDR3 bases are TGTGCCAGCATGGCGGGGGGAGAAAAACTGTTTTTT. The chain joins TRBV6-1 to TRBJ1-4; possibly TRBD1 for D (5 bases). The germline V and J ends were trimmed by 7 bases and 8 bases, with 11 bases remaining between them. CDR1 and CDR2 from the germline V gene are MNHNS and SASEGT. CDR3 length: 12 residues.

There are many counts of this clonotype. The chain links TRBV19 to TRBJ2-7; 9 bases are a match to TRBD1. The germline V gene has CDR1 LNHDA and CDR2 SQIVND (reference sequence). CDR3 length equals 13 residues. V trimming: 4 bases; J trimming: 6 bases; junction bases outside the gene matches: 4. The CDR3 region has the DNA TGTGCCAGTAGTAACCGGGACAGGGCCGAGCAGTACTTC. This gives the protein CASSNRDRAEQYF. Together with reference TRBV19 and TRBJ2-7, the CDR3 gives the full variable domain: DGGITQSPKYLFRKEGQNVTLSCEQNLNHDAMYWYRQDPGQGLRLIYYSQIVNDFQKGDIAEGYSVSREKKESFPLTVTSAQKNPTAFYLCASSNRDRAEQYFGPGTRLTVT.

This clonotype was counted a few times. The CDR3 is CASSQMQDSYEQYF. CDR3 in DNA: TGCGCCAGCAGCCAGATGCAGGACTCCTACGAGCAGTACTTC. The gene calls are TRBV4-3 and TRBJ2-7, with D uncertain. Germline V CDR1 and CDR2: LGHNA, YSLEER. The CDR3 sequence is 14 residues long. With 3 bases removed from V and 0 bases from J, the gap between germline ends came to 9 bases.

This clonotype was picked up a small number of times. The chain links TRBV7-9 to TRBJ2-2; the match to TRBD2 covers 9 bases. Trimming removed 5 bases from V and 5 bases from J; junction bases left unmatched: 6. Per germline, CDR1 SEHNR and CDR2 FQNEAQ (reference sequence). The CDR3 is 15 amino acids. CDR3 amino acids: CASSPPGLATGELFF. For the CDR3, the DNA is TGTGCCAGCAGCCCGCCCGGACTAGCGACCGGGGAGCTGTTTTTT.

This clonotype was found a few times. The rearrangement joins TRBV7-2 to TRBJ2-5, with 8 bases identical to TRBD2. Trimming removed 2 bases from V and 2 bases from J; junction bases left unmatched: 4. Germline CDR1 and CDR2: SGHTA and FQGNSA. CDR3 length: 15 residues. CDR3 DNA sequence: TGTGCCAGCAGCTTAAGGACGGGGGGGCAAGAGACCCAGTACTTC. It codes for CASSLRTGGQETQYF.

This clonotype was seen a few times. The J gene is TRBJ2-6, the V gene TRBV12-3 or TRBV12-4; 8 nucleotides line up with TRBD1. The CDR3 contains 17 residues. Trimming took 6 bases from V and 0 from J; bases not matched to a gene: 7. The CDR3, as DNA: TGTGCCAGCAGCCGGGGGACAGGTAGCTCTGGGGCCAACGTCCTGACTTTC. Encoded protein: CASSRGTGSSGANVLTF.

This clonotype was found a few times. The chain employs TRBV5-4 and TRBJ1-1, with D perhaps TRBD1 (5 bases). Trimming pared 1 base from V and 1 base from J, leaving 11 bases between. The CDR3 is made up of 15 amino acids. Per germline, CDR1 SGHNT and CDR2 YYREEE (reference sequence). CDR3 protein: CASSLLGGKNTEAFF. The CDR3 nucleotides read TGTGCCAGCAGCTTGTTGGGGGGGAAGAACACTGAAGCTTTCTTT.